This entry is about one TCR beta chain. As yet, its antigen is unknown. Germline V gives CDR1 SGHTA, CDR2 FQGNSA. CDR3 length: 12 amino acids. Trimming cost V 7 bases and J 4 bases, with 10 bases left between them. Each CDR3 protein is one row after TCRdb ran MiXCR on the reads. The data contain approximately 1,000,000 distinct CDR3 sequences, less than 40% of them singletons. The data stem from a study of T cell repertoires in cytomegalovirus infection. Background on the study: The public TCR beta signatures pointed to both CMV infection and matching HLA type. The study's findings and limits: It was HLA-C-restricted CMV-specific TCR beta clonotypes that dominated the response ex vivo. Pooled public TCR beta family frequency picked out CMV carriers with the relevant HLA.

This clonotype originated in a human donor in good health (CMV status not recorded). Some clones in this sample may be carry-over from other donors' samples. The J gene is TRBJ2-5, the V gene TRBV7-2; no definite D call. The sample in question was cultured CD8+ T cells from PBMCs, obtained from culture after CMV antigen stimulation. The CDR3 here is CASTSNSETQYF. The CDR3 bases are TGTGCCAGCACCTCAAACTCAGAGACCCAGTACTTC.